The entry below gives a single TCR beta chain sequence along with its context. All patients were mismatch repair deficient, assessed by either PCR or immunohistochemistry. The TCR-sequenced patients were three responders to pembrolizumab. Generated by immunoSEQ multiplex PCR, the TCRdb table keeps only in-frame clones and is missing some. Of around 48,000 clones listed, roughly 78% are singletons. This record belongs to a study of PD-1 blockade in mismatch repair-deficient tumors. Whole-study context: Enrolled about 2012-2016, patients had progressing, pretreated mismatch repair-deficient cancers of about twelve types.

Trimming removed 6 bases at V and 7 bases at J, with 16 bases between. This CDR3 is 13 amino acids long. Germline assignment: CDR1 SGHAT and CDR2 FQNNGV. The chain couples TRBV11-2 to TRBJ2-7; TRBD2 is a possible D gene (6 bases). The clonotype comes from an adult with mismatch repair-deficient cancer. This specimen was peripheral blood, taken 4 weeks after starting pembrolizumab. The DNA of the CDR3 is TGTGCCAGCAGTAATCAACTTGGGGGGGAGCAGTACTTC. This translates into CASSNQLGGEQYF.